These 29 T cell receptor beta chains were all obtained from the same sample, sequenced in a study of CD8 T cells in ankylosing spondylitis. General study findings and limits: Made up of eight highly homologous variants, a TCR beta motif appeared characteristic of ankylosing spondylitis blood.

TCRdb reprocessed the 5' RACE reads via MiXCR and lists one record per CDR3 protein. The sample shows more than 300,000 distinct CDR3 sequences, roughly 8% of them seen only once. These receptors' antigens are unknown. Sequenced input: blood, either unsorted or a sorted T cell fraction (not recorded which). The receptors derive from a male donor with ankylosing spondylitis.

The genes are TRBV7-8 and TRBJ2-7; the D is unclear. The CDR3 is made up of 15 amino acids. V lost 5 bases and J 3 bases, leaving 17 bases between the germline ends. The germline CDR1 and CDR2 sequences are SGHVS and FQNEAQ. The CDR3 reads CASSPYFGQNYEQYF. CDR3 sequence (DNA): TGTGCCAGCAGCCCCTACTTTGGGCAGAACTACGAGCAGTACTTC.

This clonotype has more than one count but fewer than ten. This chain links TRBV7-3 with TRBJ2-2; TRBD1 matches 9 bases. V shed 5 bases, J shed 8 bases, and the junction held 6 bases outside the gene matches. The CDR3 has 14 residues. Germline V CDR1 and CDR2: SGHTA, FQGTGA. The CDR3 coding sequence is TGTGCCAGCAGCGCGCGACAGGGGGTTGGGGAGCTGTTTTTT. Its translation is CASSARQGVGELFF.

This clonotype was found a few times. This chain uses TRBV4-1 with TRBJ2-3, with TRBD2 matching over 7 bases. This CDR3 has 15 residues. Trimming removed 5 bases from V and 0 bases from J; junction bases left unmatched: 5. CDR1 is MGHRA and CDR2 is YSYEKL in the germline V gene. The CDR3 spells CASSITSDSTDTQYF. In DNA, the CDR3 is TGCGCCAGCAGCATAACTAGCGACAGCACAGATACGCAGTATTTT.

The chain uses TRBV10-3 and TRBJ2-1; D not certain. Germline V gene lookup returns CDR1 ENHRY and CDR2 SYGVKD. This CDR3 spans 14 amino acids. The V and J ends lost 3 bases and 0 bases respectively, with 6 bases between them. As DNA, the CDR3 is TGTGCCATCAGTGACCTCAGCTCCTACAATGAGCAGTTCTTC. Its protein product is CAISDLSSYNEQFF.

DNA of the CDR3: TGCGCCAGCAGCCAAGATAGGCGACTAGCGGGAGGCCAAGAGACCCAGTACTTC. Protein product: CASSQDRRLAGGQETQYF. This chain joins TRBV4-3 and TRBJ2-5; 13 bases are a match to TRBD2. Per germline, CDR1 LGHNA and CDR2 YSLEER. This CDR3 has 18 residues. With 0 bases clipped from V and 1 base from J, the junction kept 5 bases outside the gene matches.

CDR3 sequence: CACTGTVSSGANVLTF. Here the CDR3 DNA reads TGTGCCTGCACCGGGACAGTCAGCTCTGGGGCCAACGTCCTGACTTTC. The chain joins TRBV25-1 to TRBJ2-6; 7 nucleotides align to TRBD1. Germline CDR1 and CDR2: MGHDK and SYGVNS. This CDR3 contains 16 residues. The V gene end was trimmed by 11 bases and the J gene end by 0 bases; junction bases not matched to a gene: 10.

This chain joins TRBV7-2 and TRBJ2-3, with a tentative D call TRBD2 (5 bases). The V gene lost 2 bases and the J gene lost 5 bases, with 11 bases spanning the gap. CDR3 length equals 14 residues. Looked up from germline, CDR1 is SGHTA and CDR2 is FQGNSA. CDR3 region: CASSLFPGIDTQYF. The CDR3 DNA reads as TGTGCCAGCAGCTTATTTCCGGGAATAGATACGCAGTATTTT.

This clonotype has a count of ten or more. The rearrangement uses TRBV5-5 and TRBJ2-7; D is perhaps TRBD2 (5 bases). The V end lost 4 bases, the J end lost 0 bases, and 11 bases lay between the germline ends. The germline V gene has CDR1 SGHKS and CDR2 YYEKEE (reference sequence). The CDR3 contains 14 residues. For the CDR3, the DNA is TGTGCCAGCAGCAGAAGCGGTGGCTCCTACGAGCAGTACTTC. Encoded protein: CASSRSGGSYEQYF. Complete variable domain (other parts from reference TRBV5-5 and TRBJ2-7): DAGVTQSPTHLIKTRGQQVTLRCSPISGHKSVSWYQQVLGQGPQFIFQYYEKEERGRGNFPDRFSARQFPNYSSELNVNALLLGDSALYLCASSRSGGSYEQYFGPGTRLTVT.

The chain couples TRBV12-3 or TRBV12-4 to TRBJ2-1; D not resolved. V was cut by 6 bases and J by 3 bases, with 15 bases left in between. CDR3 length equals 15 residues. As DNA, the CDR3 is TGTGCCAGCAGCCCGTCTAGTGTCAGCTACAATGAGCAGTTCTTC. It specifies CASSPSSVSYNEQFF.

This clonotype came up many times. The J gene is TRBJ1-1, the V gene TRBV3-1; D not certain. The CDR3 has 14 residues. Germline CDR1 LGHDT, CDR2 YNNKEL (reference sequence). Trimming cost V 4 bases and J 1 base, with 10 bases left between them. CDR3 DNA: TGTGCCAGCAGCCGCCAGATAGGGAACACTGAAGCTTTCTTT. Translation gives CASSRQIGNTEAFF.

V usage is TRBV4-1 and J usage is TRBJ2-7; D is possibly TRBD2 (6 bases). V was clipped by 1 base and J by 4 bases, with 23 bases between them. Germline lookup yields CDR1 MGHRA and CDR2 YSYEKL. CDR3 size: 18 residues. CDR3 sequence reads: CASSQGGVSGRMMYEQYF. The DNA of the CDR3 is TGCGCCAGCAGCCAAGGGGGGGTTAGTGGACGGATGATGTACGAGCAGTACTTC.

This sequence joins TRBV13 and TRBJ2-5; 7 nucleotides align to TRBD1. CDR3 length: 19 residues. Losses at the gene ends were 5 bases for V and 1 base for J; bases not matched to a gene: 19. The germline CDR1 and CDR2 sequences are PRHDT and FYEKMQ (reference sequence). CDR3 DNA sequence: TGTGCCAGCAGCCTGAGGGACAGTCCCATCCCTTACACCCAAGAGACCCAGTACTTC. Its translation: CASSLRDSPIPYTQETQYF.

In this sample, this clonotype turned up many times. The chain is built from TRBV11-2 and TRBJ2-7; D not resolved. Per germline, CDR1 SGHAT and CDR2 FQNNGV. The CDR3 covers 16 residues. V lost 2 bases to trimming and J lost 5 bases, with 19 bases between them. CDR3: CASSLSPLRVPHEQYF. DNA for the CDR3: TGTGCCAGCAGCTTAAGCCCCTTACGGGTCCCACACGAGCAGTACTTC.

This clonotype was detected many times. The chain joins TRBV5-1 to TRBJ1-5; D gene uncertain. V was pared by 0 bases and J by 7 bases, with 8 bases between. The length of the CDR3 is 13 residues. Germline assignment: CDR1 SGHRS and CDR2 YFSETQ. This CDR3 is CASSLEGRQPQHF. DNA for the CDR3: TGCGCCAGCAGCTTGGAGGGCCGGCAGCCCCAGCATTTT.

The rearrangement joins TRBV9 to TRBJ2-3, with TRBD2 as a possible D gene (5 bases). Trimming took off 3 bases at V and 3 bases at J, with 11 bases between the two ends. Germline V gene data show CDR1 as SGDLS and CDR2 as YYNGEE. The CDR3 spans 14 residues. The CDR3 coding sequence is TGTGCCAGCAGCGAGAGGTGGGAGACAGATACGCAGTATTTT. It codes for CASSERWETDTQYF.

This clonotype was counted at least ten times. The chain uses TRBV10-3 and TRBJ2-1; no clear D. Germline CDR1 and CDR2: ENHRY and SYGVKD. The CDR3 consists of 15 residues. The V end lost 6 bases, the J end lost 7 bases, and 19 bases lay between the germline ends. Written as DNA, the CDR3 is TGTGCCATCAGCCTGGGCTCCACAGTCGTTAATGAGCAGTTCTTC. Translating it yields CAISLGSTVVNEQFF.

This clonotype was recorded a few times. J is TRBJ1-1 and V is TRBV12-3 or TRBV12-4; weak D call: TRBD1 (5 bases). This CDR3 comprises 14 residues. The V gene lost 5 bases and the J gene lost 6 bases, with 16 bases spanning the gap. The CDR3 here is CASSRGGASAEAFF. The CDR3 bases are TGTGCCAGCAGTAGGGGTGGAGCATCCGCTGAAGCTTTCTTT.

V usage is TRBV5-8 and J usage is TRBJ2-7, with D possibly called TRBD1 or TRBD2 (5 bases each). CDR1 is SGHTS and CDR2 is YDEGEE in the germline V gene. CDR3 length equals 14 residues. Deletions cut 5 bases from V and 0 bases from J, with 12 bases between. The CDR3 nucleotides read TGTGCCAGCAGACGTCGGGGCATCTCCTACGAGCAGTACTTC. As protein: CASRRRGISYEQYF.

This clonotype was seen only a few times. This chain joins TRBV5-1 and TRBJ1-4; 7 bases match TRBD1. With V trimmed by 0 bases and J by 6 bases, 5 bases remained unmatched. The germline gives CDR1 SGHRS, CDR2 YFSETQ. The CDR3 totals 15 residues. The CDR3 reads CASSLVRTGDEKLFF. The CDR3 bases are TGCGCCAGCAGCTTGGTCCGGACAGGTGATGAAAAACTGTTTTTT.

This clonotype has just a few counts. This chain joins TRBV2 and TRBJ2-1; 8 nucleotides align to TRBD2. J gave up 8 bases and V 5 bases, and 8 bases lay outside the gene matches. Germline V gene lookup returns CDR1 SNHLY and CDR2 FYNNEI. CDR3 size: 14 residues. As DNA, the CDR3 is TGTGCCAGCAGTTCGTCTAGCGGGTGGTATGAGCAGTTCTTC. This gives the protein CASSSSSGWYEQFF.

This chain's CDR3 is CASSPGQGALTYNSPLHF. The CDR3 coding sequence is TGTGCCAGCAGTCCGGGGCAGGGGGCCCTGACCTATAATTCACCCCTCCACTTT. The J gene is TRBJ1-6, the V gene TRBV6-1, with TRBD1 identical over 8 bases. J was trimmed by 2 bases and V by 5 bases; bases with no gene match: 11. The CDR3 loop spans 18 amino acids. Per germline, CDR1 MNHNS and CDR2 SASEGT.

In its sample, this clonotype was seen a few times. The chain links TRBV28 to TRBJ2-1; either TRBD1 or TRBD2 may fit D (5 bases each). V lost 2 bases, J lost 9 bases, and 14 bases lay in between. Germline lookup yields CDR1 MDHEN and CDR2 SYDVKM. The CDR3 is 14 amino acids. CDR3 coding DNA: TGTGCCAGCAGTTTAGCGGCAGGGACGAGTGAGCAGTTCTTC. It codes for CASSLAAGTSEQFF.

This clonotype has a count of ten or more. J is TRBJ2-7 and V is TRBV7-9; 10 positions agree with TRBD2. This CDR3 spans 14 amino acids. Germline V gene sequence: CDR1 SEHNR, CDR2 FQNEAQ (reference sequence). CDR3 sequence: CVTSGRVSSYEQYF. The CDR3 DNA sequence: TGTGTCACGAGCGGGAGGGTCAGCTCCTACGAGCAGTACTTC.

V is TRBV7-6 and J is TRBJ1-1; 7 bases match TRBD1. Unmatched junction bases numbered 9, after V lost 5 bases and J lost 6 bases. The CDR3 contains 14 residues. Germline V gives CDR1 SGHVS, CDR2 FNYEAQ. The CDR3 region has the DNA TGTGCCAGCAGCAACCGAGGGGGCGAGTCTGAAGCTTTCTTT. Its protein is CASSNRGGESEAFF.

CDR3 bases: TGCAGCGTTGAAGAAACAGGGATAGAGACCCAGTACTTC. Amino acids: CSVEETGIETQYF. The rearrangement joins TRBV29-1 to TRBJ2-5; TRBD1 is a possible D gene (6 bases). V lost 0 bases, J lost 4 bases, and 9 bases lay in between. Germline lookup yields CDR1 SQVTM and CDR2 ANQGSEA. The CDR3 is 13 residues long.

This clonotype was counted ten times or more. The J gene is TRBJ2-7, the V gene TRBV12-3 or TRBV12-4, with D possibly matching TRBD2 (6 bases). Trimming left V 8 bases short and J 5 bases short, with 13 bases between. This CDR3 spans 12 amino acids. The CDR3 DNA is TGTGCCAGCGCTCGGGGGTTCGACGAGCAGTACTTC. Protein sequence: CASARGFDEQYF.

CDR3 bases: TGCGCCAGCAGCTTGGGGACAGGGGACTTCTATGGCTACACCTTC. Its translation is CASSLGTGDFYGYTF. The rearrangement links TRBV5-1 to TRBJ1-2; 9 bases align to TRBD1. The CDR3 consists of 15 residues. The V and J ends lost 0 bases and 4 bases, in that order; junction bases with no gene match: 4. The germline V gene encodes CDR1 SGHRS and CDR2 YFSETQ.

This clonotype was counted only a few times. V is TRBV11-2 and J is TRBJ2-3; D remains unclear. V lost 5 bases and J lost 2, with 17 bases in between. This CDR3 has 16 residues. From germline, CDR1 is SGHAT and CDR2 FQNNGV. The CDR3 nucleotides are TGTGCCAGCAGCCCAGGTCTGAGCGTTAACACAGATACGCAGTATTTT. This sequence encodes CASSPGLSVNTDTQYF.

This clonotype has at least ten counts. V is TRBV5-1 and J is TRBJ2-1; 11 bases line up with TRBD2. Germline V gene sequence: CDR1 SGHRS, CDR2 YFSETQ. The trim removed 0 bases at V and 4 bases at J, leaving 3 bases unmatched. This CDR3 region has 16 residues. DNA of the CDR3: TGCGCCAGCAGCTTGGTCGGGACTAGCGGTTACAATGAGCAGTTCTTC. Residues: CASSLVGTSGYNEQFF.